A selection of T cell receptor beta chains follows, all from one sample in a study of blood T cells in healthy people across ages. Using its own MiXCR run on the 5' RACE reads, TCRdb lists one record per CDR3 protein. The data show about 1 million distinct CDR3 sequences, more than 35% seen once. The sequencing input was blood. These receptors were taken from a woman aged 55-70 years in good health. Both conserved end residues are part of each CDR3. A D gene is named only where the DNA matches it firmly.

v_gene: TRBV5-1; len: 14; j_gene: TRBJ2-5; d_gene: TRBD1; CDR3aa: CASSFGQVEETQYF
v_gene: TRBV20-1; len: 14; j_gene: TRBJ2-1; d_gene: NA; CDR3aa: CSAQTGMDENEQFF
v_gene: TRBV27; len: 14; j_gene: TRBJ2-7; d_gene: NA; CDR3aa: CASSFSPSHYEQYF
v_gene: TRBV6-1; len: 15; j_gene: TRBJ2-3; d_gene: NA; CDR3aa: CASSEWAGSTDTQYF
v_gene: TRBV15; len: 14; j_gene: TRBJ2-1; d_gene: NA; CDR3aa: CATSRDMGRREQFF
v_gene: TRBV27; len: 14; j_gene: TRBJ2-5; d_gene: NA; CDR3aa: CASSLGVTSETQYF
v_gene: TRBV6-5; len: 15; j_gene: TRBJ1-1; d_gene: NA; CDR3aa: CASTLSGGAHTEAFF
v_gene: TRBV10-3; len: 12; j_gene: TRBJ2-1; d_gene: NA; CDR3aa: CAISKTDNEQFF
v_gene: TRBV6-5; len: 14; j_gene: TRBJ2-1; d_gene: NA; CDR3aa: CASSSYSSYNEQFF
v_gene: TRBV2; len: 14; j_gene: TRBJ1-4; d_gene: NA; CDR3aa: CASSPTGYNEKLFF
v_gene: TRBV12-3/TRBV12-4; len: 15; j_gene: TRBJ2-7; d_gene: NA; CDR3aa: CASSHSRGEANEQYF
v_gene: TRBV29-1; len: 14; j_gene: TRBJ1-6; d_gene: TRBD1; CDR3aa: CSVRQEGAGSPLHF
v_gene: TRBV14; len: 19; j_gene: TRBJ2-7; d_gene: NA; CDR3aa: CASSQDNLHWAWSPYEQYF
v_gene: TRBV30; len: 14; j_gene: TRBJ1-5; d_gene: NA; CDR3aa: CAWSWGAAGQPQHF
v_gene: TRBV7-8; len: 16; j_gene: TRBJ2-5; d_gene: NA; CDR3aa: CASSPRPTSPGGTQYF
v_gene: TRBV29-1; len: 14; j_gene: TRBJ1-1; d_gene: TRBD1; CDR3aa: CSVDPGQGYTEAFF
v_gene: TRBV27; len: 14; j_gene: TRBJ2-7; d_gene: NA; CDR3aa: CASSLSVFSYEQYF
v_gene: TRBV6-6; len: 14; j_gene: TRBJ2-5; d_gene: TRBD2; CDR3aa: CASSYVGLGETQYF
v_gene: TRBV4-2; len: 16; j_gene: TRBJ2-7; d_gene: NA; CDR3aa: CASSQEIALSSYEQYF
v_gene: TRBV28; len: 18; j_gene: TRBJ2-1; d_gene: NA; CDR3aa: CASSLLGFGASSYNEQFF
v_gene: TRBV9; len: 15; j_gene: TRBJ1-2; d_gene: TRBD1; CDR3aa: CASSPGDRPSYGYTF
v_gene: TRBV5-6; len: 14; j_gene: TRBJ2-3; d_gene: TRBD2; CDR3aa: CASSLDLAGDTQYF
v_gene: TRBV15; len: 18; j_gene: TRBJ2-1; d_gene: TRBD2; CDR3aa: CATSRSLTSGKRDNEQFF
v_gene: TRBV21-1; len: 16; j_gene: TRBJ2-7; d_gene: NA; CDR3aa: CASSRRLARSSYEQYF
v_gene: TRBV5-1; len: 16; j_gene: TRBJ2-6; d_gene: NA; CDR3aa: CASMNRFDSGANVLTF
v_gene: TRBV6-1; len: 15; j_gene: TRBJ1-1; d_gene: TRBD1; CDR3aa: CAGSDLTGISTEAFF
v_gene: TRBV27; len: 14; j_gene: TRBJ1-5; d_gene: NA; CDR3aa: CASRRQMGNQPQHF
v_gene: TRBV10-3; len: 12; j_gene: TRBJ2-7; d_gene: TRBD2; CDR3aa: CAISWGGYEQYF
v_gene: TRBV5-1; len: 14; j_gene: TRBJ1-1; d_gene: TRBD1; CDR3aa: CASSLATGGGEAFF
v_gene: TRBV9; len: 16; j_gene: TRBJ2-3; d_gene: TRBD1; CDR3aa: CASSLRTGDFTDTQYF
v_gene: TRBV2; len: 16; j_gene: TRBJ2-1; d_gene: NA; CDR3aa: CASSEAQDLLMDEQFF
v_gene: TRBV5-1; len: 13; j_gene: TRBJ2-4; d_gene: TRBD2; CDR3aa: CASSSGGENIQYF
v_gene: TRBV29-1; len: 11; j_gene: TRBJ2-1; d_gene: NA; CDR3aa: CSVDGDVKQFF
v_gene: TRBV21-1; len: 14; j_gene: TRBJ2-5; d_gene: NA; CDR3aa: CASSKGVPQETQYF
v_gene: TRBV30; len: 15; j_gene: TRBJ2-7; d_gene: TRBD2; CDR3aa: CAWQHPGLGSYEQYF
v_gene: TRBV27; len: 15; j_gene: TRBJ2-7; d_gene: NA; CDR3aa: CASSLLGTPSYEQYF
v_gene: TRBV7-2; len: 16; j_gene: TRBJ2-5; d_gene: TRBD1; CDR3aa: CASSSKGQGWQETQYF
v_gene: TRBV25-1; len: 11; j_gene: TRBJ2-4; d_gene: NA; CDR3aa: CASSEDGPMYF
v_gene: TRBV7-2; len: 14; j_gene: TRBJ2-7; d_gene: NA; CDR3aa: CASSIGLAAYEQYF
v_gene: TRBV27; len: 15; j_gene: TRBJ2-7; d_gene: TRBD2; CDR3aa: CASSFSGISSYEQYF
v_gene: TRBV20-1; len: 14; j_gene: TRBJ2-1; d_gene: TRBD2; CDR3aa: CSAHGTSGSNEQFF
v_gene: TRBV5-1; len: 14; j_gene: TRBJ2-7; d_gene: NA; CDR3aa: CASSPARGTYEQYF
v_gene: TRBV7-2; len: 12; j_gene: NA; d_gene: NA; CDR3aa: CASSSRGDEQYF
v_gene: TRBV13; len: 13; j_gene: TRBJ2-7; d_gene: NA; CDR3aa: CASSLNVGSEQYF
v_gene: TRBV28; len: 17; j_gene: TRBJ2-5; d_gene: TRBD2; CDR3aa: CASSSPGLAGGRETQYF
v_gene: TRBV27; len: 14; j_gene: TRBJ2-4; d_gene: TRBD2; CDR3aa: CASSKSGLAHEQYF
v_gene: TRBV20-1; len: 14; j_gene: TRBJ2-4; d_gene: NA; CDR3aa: CSARDLGPNRIQYF
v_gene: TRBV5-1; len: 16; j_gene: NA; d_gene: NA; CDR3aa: CASRRGIGQASYEQYF
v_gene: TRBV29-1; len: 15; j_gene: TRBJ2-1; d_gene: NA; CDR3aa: CSVDFKVGVRNEQFF
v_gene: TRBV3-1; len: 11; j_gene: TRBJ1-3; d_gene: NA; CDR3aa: CAGRGGDTIYF
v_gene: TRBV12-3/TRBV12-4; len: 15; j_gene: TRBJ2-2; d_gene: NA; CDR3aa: CASTNWTGNTGELFF
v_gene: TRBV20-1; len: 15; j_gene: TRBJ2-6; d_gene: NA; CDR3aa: CSARGGTNAANVLTF
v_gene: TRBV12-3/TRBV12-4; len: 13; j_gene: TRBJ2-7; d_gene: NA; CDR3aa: CASSSTIGGEQYF